This entry lists 25 T cell receptor beta chains sequenced from one sample in a study of breast tumors, draining lymph nodes, adjacent tissues (dated by TCRdb to 2016 to 2018). The library relied on multiplex PCR. Sequencer: Illumina HiSeq 2000. TCRdb's own reprocessing of the public reads used fastp at Q25 and MiXCR and kept productive beta chains. Every entry covers one CDR3 protein and lists the most common genes and DNA from its rows. This sample lists about 230,000 distinct CDR3 sequences; roughly 32% were detected once. 1.4% of the sample comes from the top ten. Lymph node samples came from the axillary draining lymph nodes of breast cancer patients. The specimen was axillary lymph node tissue. Source of these receptors: a female donor with breast cancer. Some clones in this sample may be carry-over from other donors' samples.

The CDR3, as DNA: TGTGCCAGCTCACCACCAGGGGGCAAGAACAATGAGCAGTTCTTC. It codes for CASSPPGGKNNEQFF. The V call is TRBV10-3, the J call TRBJ2-1; 8 positions agree with TRBD1. This CDR3 region has 15 residues. Germline values: CDR1 ENHRY, CDR2 SYGVKD. V shed 10 bases and J 5 bases; nucleotides not matched to a gene: 13.

The chain links TRBV2 to TRBJ2-6; D may be TRBD1 or TRBD2 (5 bases each). Germline assignment: CDR1 SNHLY and CDR2 FYNNEI. Trimming cost V 6 bases and J 5 bases, with 20 bases left between them. This CDR3 is 17 amino acids long. DNA for the CDR3: TGTGCCAGCAGCGAAACGGGGACGGACCCCTGGGCCAACGTCCTGACTTTC. Encoded protein: CASSETGTDPWANVLTF.

The sample holds many counts of this clonotype. Here the CDR3 DNA reads TGTGCCAGCAGCCCCGGGGGAGGGGATTCTTATGGCTACACCTTC. This codes for CASSPGGGDSYGYTF. This sequence joins TRBV7-9 and TRBJ1-2, with D possibly being TRBD1 (5 bases). Germline CDR1 is SEHNR and CDR2 is FQNEAQ (reference sequence). The length of the CDR3 is 15 residues. Trimming left V 5 bases short and J 5 bases short, with 18 bases between.

With regard to this clonotype: An end of the junction does not agree with germline; a read error may underlie this. This chain links TRBV6-5 with TRBJ2-6; weak D call: TRBD2 (7 bases). Looked up from germline, CDR1 is MNHEY and CDR2 is SVGAGI. This CDR3 comprises 20 residues. CDR3 amino acids: CASSLLRDGGRGTGANVLTF. In nucleotides, the CDR3 is TGTGCCAGCAGCCTACTCCGGGACGGGGGGCGCGGCACTGGGGCCAACGTCCTGACCTTC.

This clonotype was counted only a few times. A read error may explain this, as a much larger clone is one base away. The V gene is TRBV6-5, the J gene TRBJ2-1, with D uncertain. The CDR3 has 14 residues. Per the germline V gene, CDR1 is MNHEY and CDR2 is SVGAGI. The CDR3 protein is CASSHSLSYNEQFF. In nucleotides, the CDR3 is TGTGCCAGCAGTCACTCATTATCTTACAATGAGCAGTTCTTC.

This clonotype was counted at least ten times. The chain combines TRBV4-1 with TRBJ2-7, with 8 positions matching TRBD2. The V gene's germline CDR1 is MGHRA and CDR2 YSYEKL. J gave up 1 base and V 1 base, and 6 bases lay outside the gene matches. CDR3 size: 16 residues. This CDR3 reads CASSQGPLAGSYEQYF. CDR3 in DNA: TGCGCCAGCAGCCAAGGGCCGTTAGCGGGGTCCTACGAGCAGTACTTC.

This clonotype was detected ten times or more. The chain combines TRBV2 with TRBJ2-1, with 7 bases that match TRBD1. The CDR3 has 17 residues. V shed 5 bases, J shed 0 bases, and the junction held 10 bases outside the gene matches. From germline, CDR1 is SNHLY and CDR2 FYNNEI. CDR3 amino acids: CASSRTGEMISYNEQFF. The DNA for the CDR3 is TGTGCCAGCAGTCGTACAGGGGAGATGATCTCCTACAATGAGCAGTTCTTC.

The chain combines TRBV7-9 with TRBJ2-7, with D perhaps assigned TRBD1 or TRBD2 (6 bases each). Trimming removed 6 bases at V and 6 bases at J, with 18 bases between. Per germline, CDR1 SEHNR and CDR2 FQNEAQ (reference sequence). The CDR3 covers 14 residues. The CDR3 nucleotides read TGTGCCAGCAGTCCAACTCGGGGGCTCTCCGAGCAGTACTTC. As protein: CASSPTRGLSEQYF.

This clonotype came up many times. The chain uses TRBV7-2 and TRBJ2-7; tentative D call: TRBD1 (7 bases). The CDR3 loop spans 14 amino acids. V dropped 5 bases and J dropped 7 bases, with 18 bases sitting between them. CDR1 and CDR2 from the germline V gene are SGHTA and FQGNSA. The CDR3 is CASSQYNRGGEQYF. The CDR3 nucleotides read TGTGCCAGCAGCCAATATAACAGGGGAGGTGAGCAGTACTTC. The complete variable domain, with remaining parts taken from reference TRBV7-2 and TRBJ2-7, reads GAGVSQSPSNKVTEKGKDVELRCDPISGHTALYWYRQSLGQGLEFLIYFQGNSAPDKSGLPSDRFSAERTGGSVSTLTIQRTQQEDSAVYLCASSQYNRGGEQYFGPGTRLTVT.

This chain uses TRBV6-2 or TRBV6-3 with TRBJ2-5; 8 bases align to TRBD2. V dropped 0 bases and J dropped 1; count of bases not matched to a gene: 10. The germline CDR1 and CDR2 sequences are MNHEY and SVGEGT. This CDR3 spans 18 amino acids. The CDR3 loop reads CASSYSSRIAGPQETQYF. CDR3 bases: TGTGCCAGCAGTTACTCGAGTAGAATAGCGGGACCCCAAGAGACCCAGTACTTC.

This clonotype has a count of ten or more. The chain links TRBV20-1 to TRBJ2-2; TRBD2 matches at 10 bases. Losses at the gene ends were 6 bases for V and 4 bases for J; bases not matched to a gene: 11. Germline V gives CDR1 DFQATT, CDR2 SNEGSKA (reference sequence). The CDR3 has 16 amino acids. The chain's CDR3 is CSAGALSGRSTGELFF. CDR3 coding DNA: TGCAGTGCGGGAGCCCTTAGCGGGAGGAGCACCGGGGAGCTGTTTTTT.

This clonotype was seen at least ten times. This chain connects TRBV11-2 to TRBJ2-7; the D is unclear. Germline V gives CDR1 SGHAT, CDR2 FQNNGV. The ends were cut back, 5 bases at V and 3 bases at J, with 8 bases in the middle. CDR3 length: 12 amino acids. This chain's CDR3 is CASSDGDYEQYF. CDR3 coding DNA: TGTGCCAGCAGCGACGGAGACTACGAGCAGTACTTC.

The genes are TRBV18 and TRBJ2-3; D is possibly TRBD2 (6 bases). With 2 bases removed from V and 2 bases from J, the gap between germline ends came to 11 bases. CDR3 size: 15 residues. From germline, CDR1 is KGHSH and CDR2 LQKENI. CDR3 loop: CASSPNRDSTDTQYF. The DNA of the CDR3 is TGTGCCAGCTCACCAAACCGGGACTCCACAGATACGCAGTATTTT.

This clonotype was detected ten times or more. V is TRBV12-3 or TRBV12-4 and J is TRBJ1-3, with TRBD1 as a possible D gene (5 bases). This CDR3 has 13 amino acids. V was clipped by 8 bases and J by 5 bases, with 13 bases between them. The CDR3 region has the DNA TGTGCCAGCGACAGCCCCTCGCGAAACACCATATATTTT. Translation: CASDSPSRNTIYF.

This chain connects TRBV20-1 to TRBJ2-7; 7 bases are a match to TRBD2. There are 16 residues in the CDR3. The germline V gene encodes CDR1 DFQATT and CDR2 SNEGSKA (reference sequence). The V and J ends lost 0 bases and 4 bases, in that order; junction bases with no gene match: 12. The chain's CDR3 is CSARDGASGIRYEQYF. The DNA of the CDR3 is TGCAGTGCTAGAGATGGAGCCAGCGGGATCCGGTACGAGCAGTACTTC.

This clonotype came up many times. The rearrangement uses TRBV28 and TRBJ2-2; the D is unclear. Germline-derived CDR1 and CDR2 are MDHEN and SYDVKM. CDR3 length equals 15 residues. Between the trimmed V and J ends, which lost 1 base and 0 bases, there was a span of 6 bases. In DNA form, the CDR3 reads TGTGCCAGCAGTTTATATGGGTCGAACACCGGGGAGCTGTTTTTT. It is translated as CASSLYGSNTGELFF.

Ten or more counts support this clonotype. One end of the junction varies from germline; a read error may be responsible. This chain joins TRBV6-2 or TRBV6-3 and TRBJ1-5, with D maybe TRBD1 (6 bases). Germline CDR1 is MNHEY and CDR2 is SVGEGT. The CDR3 totals 15 residues. CDR3 loop: CASSHSGRGGQPQHF. The DNA for the CDR3 is TGTGCCAGCAGTCACTCGGGCAGGGGTGGTCAGCCCCAGCATTTT.

This clonotype was observed at least ten times. This is likely a read error, given that the CDR3 carries no conserved phenylalanine or tryptophan at its end. The DNA is omitted, as the CDR3 cannot be located on it reliably, and the CDR3 follows TCRdb's listing. The V and J genes are TRBV19 and TRBJ1-4. The CDR3 comprises 10 residues, both ends counted. CDR1 and CDR2 (germline): LNHDA, SQIVND (reference sequence). CDR3 in amino acids: CASSPGPRSV.

This clonotype came up many times. V usage is TRBV4-3 and J usage is TRBJ2-7; D ambiguous. CDR1 is LGHNA, CDR2 YSLEER, per germline. The CDR3 extends over 17 amino acids. Trimming took off 0 bases at V and 1 base at J, with 16 bases between the two ends. The CDR3 here is CASSQDSRPQSSYEQYF. In DNA, the CDR3 is TGCGCCAGCAGCCAAGATTCGAGGCCACAGAGTTCCTACGAGCAGTACTTC.

This clonotype was counted ten times or more. This sequence joins TRBV5-4 and TRBJ2-1, with D possibly TRBD2 on 7 matching bases. Germline values: CDR1 SGHNT, CDR2 YYREEE (reference sequence). Trimming cost V 4 bases and J 9 bases, with 23 bases left between them. CDR3 length equals 16 residues. The CDR3 DNA is TGTGCCAGCAGCCCACAAGGGCGGGGGCGCCGGGGTGAGCAGTTCTTC. Translated, it gives CASSPQGRGRRGEQFF.

This clonotype was seen ten or more times. The CDR3 region has the DNA TGTGCCAGCAGCTTTGTGGGGATCGGGACAGATACGCAGTATTTT. Translated: CASSFVGIGTDTQYF. The chain recombines TRBV5-6 with TRBJ2-3; D remains ambiguous. The ends were cut back, 2 bases at V and 3 bases at J, with 13 bases in the middle. Germline lookup yields CDR1 SGHDT and CDR2 YYEEEE. The CDR3 sequence is 15 residues long. The whole variable domain, filled in from reference TRBV5-6 and TRBJ2-3, reads DAGVTQSPTHLIKTRGQQVTLRCSPKSGHDTVSWYQQALGQGPQFIFQYYEEEERQRGNFPDRFSGHQFPNYSSELNVNALLLGDSALYLCASSFVGIGTDTQYFGPGTRLTVL.

In the case of this clonotype: No conserved phenylalanine or tryptophan is present at the end of the CDR3, so a read error is the likely explanation. Because the CDR3's place on the DNA is in doubt, the DNA is left out and the CDR3 is given as listed by TCRdb. J is TRBJ1-5 and V is TRBV20-1; TRBD1 reflects the table's D call only, with no check against the DNA. Ends included, the CDR3 has 8 residues. Germline V gene lookup returns CDR1 DFQATT and CDR2 SNEGSKA (reference sequence). The CDR3 spells CSARDPGS.

This clonotype was counted many times. The genes are TRBV6-4 and TRBJ2-7; D assignment may be TRBD1 or TRBD2 (5 bases each). Germline values: CDR1 MRHNA, CDR2 SNTAGT. Trimming left V 2 bases short and J 3 bases short, with 11 bases between. This CDR3 has 14 amino acids. The CDR3 here is CASSDGGQDYEQYF. Here the CDR3 DNA reads TGTGCCAGCAGTGACGGAGGACAAGACTACGAGCAGTACTTC.

This clonotype has more than one count but fewer than ten. The chain combines TRBV6-5 with TRBJ2-1, with TRBD2 identical over 7 bases. V lost 5 bases and J lost 5; bases outside the gene matches: 12. Germline loops: CDR1 MNHEY, CDR2 SVGAGI. The CDR3 extends over 16 amino acids. CDR3 sequence reads: CASSHGLSGMNNEQFF. DNA for the CDR3: TGTGCCAGCAGTCACGGTTTAAGCGGGATGAACAATGAGCAGTTCTTC.

This clonotype has a count of ten or more. DNA for the CDR3: TGTGCCAGCAGTTCCCTAGGGCCTACCGGGGAGCTGTTTTTT. It translates to CASSSLGPTGELFF. The chain joins TRBV6-5 to TRBJ2-2; D is ambiguous. The V gene lost 4 bases and the J gene lost 5 bases, with 11 bases spanning the gap. This CDR3 has 14 amino acids. Germline V gene lookup returns CDR1 MNHEY and CDR2 SVGAGI.